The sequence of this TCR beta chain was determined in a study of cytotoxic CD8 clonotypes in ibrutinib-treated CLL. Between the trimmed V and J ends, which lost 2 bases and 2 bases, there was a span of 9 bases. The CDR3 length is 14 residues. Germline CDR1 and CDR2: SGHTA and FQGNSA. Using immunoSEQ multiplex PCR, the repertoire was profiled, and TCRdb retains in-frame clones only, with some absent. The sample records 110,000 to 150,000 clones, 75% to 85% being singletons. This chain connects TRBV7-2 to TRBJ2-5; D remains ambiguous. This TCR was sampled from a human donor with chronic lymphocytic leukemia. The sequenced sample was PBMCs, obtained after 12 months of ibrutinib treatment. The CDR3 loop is CASSLSDPQETQYF. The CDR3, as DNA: TGTGCCAGCAGCTTATCGGACCCGCAAGAGACCCAGTACTTC.